The source of this T cell receptor (beta chain) is a study of T-cell reconstitution after alpha-beta-depleted transplantation in children. Note on this clonotype: As yet, its antigen is unknown.

Study-wide results and caveats: Alpha-beta T cells about two months after transplant reportedly derived from several hundred expanded graft clones.

Construction of the TCRbeta library involved unique molecular identifiers. TCRdb analysed the PCR reads with MiXCR anew, one entry per CDR3 protein. The sample lists 550,000 to 600,000 distinct CDR3 sequences; 20% to 25% were seen once. The trim removed 5 bases at V and 12 bases at J, leaving 4 bases unmatched. The CDR3 extends over 10 amino acids. CDR1 and CDR2 from the germline V gene are SGHTA and FQGTGA. The sequenced sample was PBMCs, mostly from graft donor cells, obtained 360 days after TCRalphabeta/CD19-depleted stem cell transplant. This chain links TRBV7-3 with TRBJ2-7; 7 nucleotides match TRBD1. This receptor was identified in a boy in the first two years of life who had a stem cell transplant for acute myeloid leukemia, so the T cells may come from the graft donor. CDR3 protein: CASSRTGRYF. In nucleotides, the CDR3 is TGTGCCAGCAGCCGGACAGGCCGGTACTTC. Full variable domain (remainder filled in from reference TRBV7-3 and TRBJ2-7): GAGVSQTPSNKVTEKGKYVELRCDPISGHTALYWYRQSLGQGPEFLIYFQGTGAADDSGLPNDRFFAVRPEGSVSTLKIQRTERGDSAVYLCASSRTGRYFGPGTRLTVT.